This T cell receptor (beta chain) was sequenced for a study of glioma-infiltrating T cells (dated by TCRdb to the mid-2010s). Describing the broader study: TCR alpha- and beta-chain repertoires were sequenced from glioma tissue, non-neoplastic brain tissue and matched peripheral blood mononuclear cells. The paired cohort comprised three low-grade glioma patients, about eight primary glioblastoma patients and three non-glioma patients contributing non-neoplastic brain tissue. To measure how far tissue and blood T-cell populations diverged, each tissue-infiltrating repertoire was compared against the peripheral blood repertoire of the same patient.

What the authors observed across the whole study: Small numbers underpinned the group comparisons: roughly 8 glioblastoma patients, three low-grade glioma patients and three non-neoplastic patients. Very few CDR3 sequences were found to be shared between tissue and blood, and this scarcity was attributed to high CDR3 diversity and limited sampling. VJ-independent divergence between tissue and blood was below expectation in non-neoplastic patients but above expectation in all gliomas, especially low-grade gliomas.

The CDR3 goes from the cysteine to the phenylalanine over 14 residues. Here the CDR3 DNA is all that survives: 42 bases in frame from base 1. In the germline V gene, CDR1 corresponds to MNHNS and CDR2 to SASEGT. The junction carries 17 bases between V and J, which are trimmed by 6 bases and 6 bases respectively. The iRepertoire nested amplicon-rescue multiplex PCR (arm-PCR) platform was used to amplify TCR alpha and beta CDR3 regions from RNA. One-step reverse transcription and amplification used about 90-400 ng of tissue mRNA or PBMC total RNA as input. After bead purification, a secondary multiplex PCR added Illumina adapters, and libraries were gel-purified between 200 and 400 bp. Libraries carried internal 6-nucleotide barcodes used for demultiplexing. Sequencing of libraries was performed on an Illumina MiSeq with 2x220 or 2x250 nucleotide paired-end reads. The paper's data handling went like this. Paired reads were merged with FLASH 1.2.11 and aligned to the GRCh37 human genome with BWA-MEM before extracting TRA and TRB reads. An IMGT-derived reference of cassette sequences and CDR3 motifs, with pseudogenes included, was used for V and J assignment. Three-frame translation of reads was performed, and productive CDR3s were defined as those with a C...FGXG motif and no stop codons. A clonotype was defined as a unique combination of a V-J cassette pair and a CDR3 amino acid sequence. Reads were filtered by Hamming distance, with the threshold set by the sequence error rate of each sample in mapped regions. TCRdb redid the processing of the public reads, applying fastp at Q25 and MiXCR, and retained in-frame beta chains. For every CDR3 protein sequence, its rows merge into one entry that carries the most common genes and DNA. For this entry, the V and J calls and clone size follow TCRdb and not the study's own pipeline. For this sample the table gives about 99,000 distinct CDR3 sequences, of which around 31% were detected only once. The ten largest clones represent about 40% of the sample.

This clonotype has at least ten counts. Its antigen is currently not known. Base qualities are not at hand, and no much larger clone is one base apart. This chain is built from TRBV6-1 and TRBJ1-2, with a tentative D gene TRBD1 over 6 matching bases. The sequence came from a human donor with low-grade glioma or glioblastoma, undergoing nonglioma brain surgery, or in good health (not recorded which). Material: glioma tissue, nonneoplastic brain tissue, or PBMCs (not recorded which). The sequenced DNA is TGTGCCAGCAGGGACTCCGGATCAGGGGATGGCTACACCTTC. Its translation reads: CASRDSGSGDGYTF.